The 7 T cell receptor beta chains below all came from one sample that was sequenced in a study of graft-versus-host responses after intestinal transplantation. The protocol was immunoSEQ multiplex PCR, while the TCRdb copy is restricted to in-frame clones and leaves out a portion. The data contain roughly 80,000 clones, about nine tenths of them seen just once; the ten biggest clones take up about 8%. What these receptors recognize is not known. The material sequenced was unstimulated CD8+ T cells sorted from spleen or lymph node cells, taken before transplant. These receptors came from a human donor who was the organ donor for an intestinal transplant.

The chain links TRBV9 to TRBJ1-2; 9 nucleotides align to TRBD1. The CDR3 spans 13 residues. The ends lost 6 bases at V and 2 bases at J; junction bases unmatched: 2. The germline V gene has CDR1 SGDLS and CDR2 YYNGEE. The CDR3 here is CASTGTGNYGYTF. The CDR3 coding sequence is TGTGCCAGCACCGGGACAGGGAACTATGGCTACACCTTC.

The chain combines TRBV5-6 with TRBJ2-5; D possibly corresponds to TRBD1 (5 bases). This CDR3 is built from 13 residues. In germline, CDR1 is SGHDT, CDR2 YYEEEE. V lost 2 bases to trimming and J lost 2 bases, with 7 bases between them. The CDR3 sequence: CASSFDSQETQYF. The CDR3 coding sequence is TGTGCCAGCAGCTTTGACAGTCAAGAGACCCAGTACTTC.

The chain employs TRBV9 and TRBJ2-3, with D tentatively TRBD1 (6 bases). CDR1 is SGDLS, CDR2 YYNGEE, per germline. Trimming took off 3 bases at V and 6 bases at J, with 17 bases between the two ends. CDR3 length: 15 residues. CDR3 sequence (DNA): TGTGCCAGCAGCGGATGGACAGAGCCCGGGGATACGCAGTATTTT. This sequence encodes CASSGWTEPGDTQYF.

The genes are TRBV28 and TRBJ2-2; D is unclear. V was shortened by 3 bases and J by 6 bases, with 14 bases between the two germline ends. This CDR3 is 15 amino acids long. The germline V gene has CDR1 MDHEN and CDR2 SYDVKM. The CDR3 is CASSFLLESAGELFF. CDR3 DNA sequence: TGTGCCAGCAGTTTCCTCCTAGAGTCGGCCGGGGAGCTGTTTTTT.

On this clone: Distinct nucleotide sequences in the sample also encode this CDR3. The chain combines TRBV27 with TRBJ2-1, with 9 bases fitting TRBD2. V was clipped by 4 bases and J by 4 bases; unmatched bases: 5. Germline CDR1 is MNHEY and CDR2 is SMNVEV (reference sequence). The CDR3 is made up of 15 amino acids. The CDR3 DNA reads TGTGCCAGCAGTTGGGGCGGGGGGGGTTACAATGAGCAGTTCTTC. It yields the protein CASSWGGGGYNEQFF.

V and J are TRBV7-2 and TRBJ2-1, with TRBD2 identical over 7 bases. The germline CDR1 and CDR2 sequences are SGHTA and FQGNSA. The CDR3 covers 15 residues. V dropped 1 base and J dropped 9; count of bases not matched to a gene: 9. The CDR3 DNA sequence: TGTGCCAGCAGCTTAGATCGGGGCTGGGGGGGTGAGCAGTTCTTC. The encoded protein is CASSLDRGWGGEQFF.

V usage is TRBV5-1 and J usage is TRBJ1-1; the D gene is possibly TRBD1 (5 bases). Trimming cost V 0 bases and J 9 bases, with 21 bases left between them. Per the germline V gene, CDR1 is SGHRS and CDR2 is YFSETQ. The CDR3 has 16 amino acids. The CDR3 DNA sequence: TGCGCCAGCAGCTTGGCCTTTTGGGGTGGGGGGGAAAAAGCTTTCTTT. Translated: CASSLAFWGGGEKAFF.